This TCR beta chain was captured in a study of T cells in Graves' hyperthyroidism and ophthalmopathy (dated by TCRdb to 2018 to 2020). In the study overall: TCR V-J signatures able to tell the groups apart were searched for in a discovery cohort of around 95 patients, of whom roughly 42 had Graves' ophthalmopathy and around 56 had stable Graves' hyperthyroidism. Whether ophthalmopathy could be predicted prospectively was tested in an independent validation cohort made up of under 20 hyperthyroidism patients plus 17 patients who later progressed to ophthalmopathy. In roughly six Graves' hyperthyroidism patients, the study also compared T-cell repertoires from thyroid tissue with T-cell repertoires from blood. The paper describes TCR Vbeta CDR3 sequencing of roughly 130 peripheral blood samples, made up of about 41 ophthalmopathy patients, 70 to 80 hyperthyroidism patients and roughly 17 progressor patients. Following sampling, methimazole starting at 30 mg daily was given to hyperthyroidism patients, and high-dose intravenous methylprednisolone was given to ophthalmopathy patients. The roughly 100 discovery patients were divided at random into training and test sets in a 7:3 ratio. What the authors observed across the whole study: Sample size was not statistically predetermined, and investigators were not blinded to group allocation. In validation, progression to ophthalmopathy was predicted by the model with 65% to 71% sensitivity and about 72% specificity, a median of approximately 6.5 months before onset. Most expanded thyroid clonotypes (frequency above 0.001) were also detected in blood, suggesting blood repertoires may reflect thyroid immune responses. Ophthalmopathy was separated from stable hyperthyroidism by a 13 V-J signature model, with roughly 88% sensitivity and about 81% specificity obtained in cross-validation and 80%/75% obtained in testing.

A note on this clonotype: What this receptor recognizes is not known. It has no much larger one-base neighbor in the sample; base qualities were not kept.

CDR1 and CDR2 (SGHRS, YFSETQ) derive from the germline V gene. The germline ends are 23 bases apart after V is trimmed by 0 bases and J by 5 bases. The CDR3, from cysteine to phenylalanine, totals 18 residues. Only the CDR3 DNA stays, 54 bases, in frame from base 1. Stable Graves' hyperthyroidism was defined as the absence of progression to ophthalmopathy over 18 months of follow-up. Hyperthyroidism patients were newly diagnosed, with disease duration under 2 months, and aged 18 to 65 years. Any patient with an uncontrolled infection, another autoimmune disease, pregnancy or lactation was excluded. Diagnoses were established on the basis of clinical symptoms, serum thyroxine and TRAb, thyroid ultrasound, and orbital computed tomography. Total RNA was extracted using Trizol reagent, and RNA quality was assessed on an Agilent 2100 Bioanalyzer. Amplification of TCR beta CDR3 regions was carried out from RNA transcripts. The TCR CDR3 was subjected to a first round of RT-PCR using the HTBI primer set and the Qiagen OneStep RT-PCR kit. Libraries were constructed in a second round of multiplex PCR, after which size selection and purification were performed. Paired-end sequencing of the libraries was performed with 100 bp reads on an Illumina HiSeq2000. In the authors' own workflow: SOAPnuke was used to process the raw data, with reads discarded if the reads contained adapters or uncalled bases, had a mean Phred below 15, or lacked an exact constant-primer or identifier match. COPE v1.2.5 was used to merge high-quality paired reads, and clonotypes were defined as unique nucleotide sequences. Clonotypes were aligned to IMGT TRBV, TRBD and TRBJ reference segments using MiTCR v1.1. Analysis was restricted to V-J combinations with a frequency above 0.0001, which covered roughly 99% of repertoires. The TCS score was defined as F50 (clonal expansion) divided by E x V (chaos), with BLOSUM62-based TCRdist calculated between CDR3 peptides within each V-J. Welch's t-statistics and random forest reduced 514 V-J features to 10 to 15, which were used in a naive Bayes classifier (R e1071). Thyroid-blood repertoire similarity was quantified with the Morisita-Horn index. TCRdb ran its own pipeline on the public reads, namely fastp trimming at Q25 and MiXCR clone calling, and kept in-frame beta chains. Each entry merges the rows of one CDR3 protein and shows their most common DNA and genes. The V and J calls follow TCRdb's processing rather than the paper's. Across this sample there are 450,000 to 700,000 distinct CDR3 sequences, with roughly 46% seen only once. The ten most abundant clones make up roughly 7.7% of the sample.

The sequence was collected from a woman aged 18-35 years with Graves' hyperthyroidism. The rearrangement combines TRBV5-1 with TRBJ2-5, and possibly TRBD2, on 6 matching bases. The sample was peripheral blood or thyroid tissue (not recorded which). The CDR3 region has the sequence CASSLDSGREGPSETQYF. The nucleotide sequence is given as TGCGCCAGCAGCTTGGATTCAGGGCGGGAAGGCCCTAGTGAGACCCAGTACTTC. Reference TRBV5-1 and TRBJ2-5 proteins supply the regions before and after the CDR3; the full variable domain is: KAGVTQTPRYLIKTRGQQVTLSCSPISGHRSVSWYQQTPGQGLQFLFEYFSETQRNKGNFPGRFSGRQFSNSRSEMNVSTLELGDSALYLCASSLDSGREGPSETQYFGPGTRLLVL.